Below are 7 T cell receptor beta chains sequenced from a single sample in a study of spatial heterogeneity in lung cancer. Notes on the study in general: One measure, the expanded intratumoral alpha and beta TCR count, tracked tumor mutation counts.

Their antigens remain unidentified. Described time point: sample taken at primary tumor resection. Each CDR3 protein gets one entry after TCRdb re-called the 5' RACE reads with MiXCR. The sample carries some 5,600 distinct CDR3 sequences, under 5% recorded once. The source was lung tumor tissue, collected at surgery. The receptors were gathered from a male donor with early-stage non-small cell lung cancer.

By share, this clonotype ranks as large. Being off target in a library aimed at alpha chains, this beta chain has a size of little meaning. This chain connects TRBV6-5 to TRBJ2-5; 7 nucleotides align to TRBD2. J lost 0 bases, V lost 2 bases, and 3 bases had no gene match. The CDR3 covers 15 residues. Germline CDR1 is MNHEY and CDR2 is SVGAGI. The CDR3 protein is CASSYGGDHQETQYF. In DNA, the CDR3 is TGTGCCAGCAGTTACGGGGGGGACCACCAAGAGACCCAGTACTTC.

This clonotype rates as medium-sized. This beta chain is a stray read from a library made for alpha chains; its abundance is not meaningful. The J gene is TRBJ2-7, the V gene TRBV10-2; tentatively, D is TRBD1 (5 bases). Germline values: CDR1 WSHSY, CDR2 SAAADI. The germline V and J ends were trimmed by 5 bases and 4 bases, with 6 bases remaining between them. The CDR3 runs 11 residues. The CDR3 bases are TGCGCCAGCAGTCAGGGATACGAGCAGTACTTC. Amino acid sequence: CASSQGYEQYF.

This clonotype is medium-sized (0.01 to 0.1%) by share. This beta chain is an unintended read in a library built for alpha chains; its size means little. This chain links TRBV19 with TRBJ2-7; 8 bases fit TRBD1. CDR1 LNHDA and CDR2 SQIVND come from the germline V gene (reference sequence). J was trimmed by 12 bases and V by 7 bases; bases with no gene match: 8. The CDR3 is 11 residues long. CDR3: CASNDRGRTYF. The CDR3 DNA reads TGTGCCAGTAATGACAGGGGACGCACGTACTTC.

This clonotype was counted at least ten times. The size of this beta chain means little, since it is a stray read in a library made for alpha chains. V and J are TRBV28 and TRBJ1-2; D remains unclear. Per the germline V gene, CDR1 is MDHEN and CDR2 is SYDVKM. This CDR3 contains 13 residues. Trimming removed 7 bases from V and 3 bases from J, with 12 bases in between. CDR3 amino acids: CASTPAAYYGYTF. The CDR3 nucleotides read TGTGCCAGCACCCCAGCAGCTTACTATGGCTACACCTTC.

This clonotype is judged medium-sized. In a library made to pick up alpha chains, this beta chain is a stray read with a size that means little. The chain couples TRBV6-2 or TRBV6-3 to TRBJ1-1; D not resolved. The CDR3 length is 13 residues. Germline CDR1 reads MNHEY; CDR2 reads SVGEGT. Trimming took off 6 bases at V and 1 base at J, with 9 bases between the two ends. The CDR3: CASRGRTNTEAFF. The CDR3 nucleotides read TGTGCCAGCAGGGGCAGGACGAACACTGAAGCTTTCTTT.

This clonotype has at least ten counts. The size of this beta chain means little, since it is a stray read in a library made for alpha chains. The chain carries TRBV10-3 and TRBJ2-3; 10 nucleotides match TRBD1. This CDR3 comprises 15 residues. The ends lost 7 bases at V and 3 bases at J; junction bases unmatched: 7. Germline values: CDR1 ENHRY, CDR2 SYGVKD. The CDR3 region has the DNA TGTGCCATCACCCGAGGGACAGGGGTAACAGATACGCAGTATTTT. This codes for CAITRGTGVTDTQYF.

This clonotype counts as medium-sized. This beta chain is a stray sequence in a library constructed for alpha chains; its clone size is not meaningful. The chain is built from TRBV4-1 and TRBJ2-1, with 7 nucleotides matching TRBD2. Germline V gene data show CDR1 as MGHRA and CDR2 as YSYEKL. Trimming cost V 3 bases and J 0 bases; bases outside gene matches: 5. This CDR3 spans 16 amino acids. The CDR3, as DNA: TGCGCCAGCAGCCAGGAAACTAGCGTCTCCTACAATGAGCAGTTCTTC. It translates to CASSQETSVSYNEQFF.